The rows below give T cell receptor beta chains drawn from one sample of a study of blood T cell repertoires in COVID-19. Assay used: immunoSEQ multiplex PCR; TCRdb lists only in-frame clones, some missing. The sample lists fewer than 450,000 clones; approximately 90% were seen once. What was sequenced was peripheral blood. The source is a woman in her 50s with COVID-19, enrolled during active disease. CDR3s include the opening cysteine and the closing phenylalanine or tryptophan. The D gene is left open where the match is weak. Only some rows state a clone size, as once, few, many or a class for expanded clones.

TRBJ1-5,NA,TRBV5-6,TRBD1,CASSLDQGAKDQPQHF,TGTGCCAGCAGCTTGGATCAGGGGGCGAAGGATCAGCCCCAGCATTTT
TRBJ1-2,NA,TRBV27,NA,CASGGEPYGYTF,TGTGCCAGCGGCGGGGAACCCTATGGCTACACCTTC
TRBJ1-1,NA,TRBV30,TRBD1,CAWSVRRQGLGEAFF,TGTGCCTGGAGTGTAAGGCGACAGGGGCTGGGTGAAGCTTTCTTT
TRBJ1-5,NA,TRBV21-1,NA,CASSKWGEPNQPQHF,TGTGCCAGCAGCAAATGGGGAGAGCCCAATCAGCCCCAGCATTTT
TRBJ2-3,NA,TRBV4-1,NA,CASSQSEGGKTDTQYF,TGCGCCAGCAGCCAAAGTGAGGGGGGGAAGACAGATACGCAGTATTTT
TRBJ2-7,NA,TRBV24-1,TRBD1,CATSGFETGGWEQYF,TGTGCCACCAGTGGGTTCGAGACAGGGGGCTGGGAGCAGTACTTC
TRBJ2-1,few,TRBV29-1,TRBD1,CRVITGGGNEQFF,TGCAGGGTAATTACAGGGGGCGGGAATGAGCAGTTCTTC
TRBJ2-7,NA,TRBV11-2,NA,CASSPMGGGWEQYF,TGTGCCAGCAGCCCTATGGGGGGTGGTTGGGAGCAGTACTTC
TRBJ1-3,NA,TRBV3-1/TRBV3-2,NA,CASSQVLGDTIYF,TGTGCCAGCAGCCAAGTCTTAGGAGACACCATATATTTT
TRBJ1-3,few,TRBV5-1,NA,CASSLGGYSSGNTIYF,TGCGCCAGCAGCTTGGGCGGGTATAGCTCTGGAAACACCATATATTTT
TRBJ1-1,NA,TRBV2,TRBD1,CASGSGTANTEAFF,TGTGCCAGCGGTTCCGGGACAGCGAACACTGAAGCTTTCTTT
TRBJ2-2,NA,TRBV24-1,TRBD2,CATSDLSRSSGGAGELFF,TGTGCCACCAGTGATCTCTCACGATCTAGCGGGGGAGCCGGGGAGCTGTTTTTT
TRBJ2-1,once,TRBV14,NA,CASSQNRVNEQFF,TGTGCCAGCAGCCAAAACAGGGTCAATGAGCAGTTCTTC
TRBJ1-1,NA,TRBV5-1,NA,CASSQANTEAFF,TGCGCCAGCAGCCAGGCTAACACTGAAGCTTTCTTT
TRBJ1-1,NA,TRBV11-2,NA,CASSLEYGTLSAHGAFF,TGTGCCAGCAGCTTAGAATACGGGACACTATCTGCTCATGGAGCTTTCTTT
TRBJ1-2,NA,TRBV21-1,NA,CASSQGGQPYGYTF,TGTGCCAGCAGCCAGGGGGGACAACCTTATGGCTACACCTTC
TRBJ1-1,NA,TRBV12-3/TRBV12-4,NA,CASGRGMNTEAFF,TGTGCCAGCGGCAGGGGAATGAACACTGAAGCTTTCTTT
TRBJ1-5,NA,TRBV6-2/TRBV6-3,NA,CASSPGGRQPQHF,TGTGCCAGCAGTCCGGGGGGGAGGCAGCCCCAGCATTTT
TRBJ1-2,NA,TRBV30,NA,CAWSASVARAFGYTF,TGTGCCTGGAGTGCCTCTGTTGCCCGAGCTTTTGGCTACACCTTC
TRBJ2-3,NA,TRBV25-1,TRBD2,CASSISASGDTDTQYF,TGTGCCAGCAGTATCTCGGCTAGCGGGGACACAGATACGCAGTATTTT
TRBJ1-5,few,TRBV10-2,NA,CASTVTVKEPQHF,TGCGCCAGCACTGTGACTGTCAAGGAGCCCCAGCATTTT
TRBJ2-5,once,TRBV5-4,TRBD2,CASSLAGGETQYF,TGTGCCAGCAGCTTGGCCGGGGGGGAGACCCAGTACTTC
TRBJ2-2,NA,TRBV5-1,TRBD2,CASSFTSGNTGELFF,TGCGCCAGCAGCTTCACTAGCGGGAACACCGGGGAGCTGTTTTTT
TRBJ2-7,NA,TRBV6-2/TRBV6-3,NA,CASSYGRAPSSNF,TGTGCCAGCAGTTACGGCAGGGCGCCGTCCTCAAACTTC
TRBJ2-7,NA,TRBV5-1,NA,CASSLSSGLTYEQYF,TGCGCCAGCAGCTTGTCATCAGGACTTACCTACGAGCAGTACTTC
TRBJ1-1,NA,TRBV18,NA,CASSPNSRSDTEAFF,TGTGCCAGCTCACCAAATAGCCGAAGTGATACTGAAGCTTTCTTT
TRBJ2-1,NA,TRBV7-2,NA,CASSLGKTYNEQFF,TGTGCCAGCAGCTTAGGTAAAACCTACAATGAGCAGTTCTTC
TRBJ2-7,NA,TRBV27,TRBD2,CASGDWGGEQYF,TGTGCCAGCGGGGATTGGGGGGGCGAGCAGTACTTC
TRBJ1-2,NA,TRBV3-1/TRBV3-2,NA,CASSPDRYYGYTF,TGTGCCAGCAGCCCCGACAGATACTATGGCTACACCTTC
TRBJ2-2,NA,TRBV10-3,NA,CAISESADTGELFF,TGTGCCATCAGTGAGTCAGCCGACACCGGGGAGCTGTTTTTT
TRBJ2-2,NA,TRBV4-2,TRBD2,CASSQGGLAGTGELFF,TGTGCCAGCAGCCAAGGGGGACTAGCGGGAACCGGGGAGCTGTTTTTT
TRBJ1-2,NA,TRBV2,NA,CASSRGGNYGYTF,TGTGCCAGCAGCAGGGGAGGGAACTATGGCTACACCTTC
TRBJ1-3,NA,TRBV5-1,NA,CASSYGHQSSGNTIYF,TGCGCCAGCAGCTACGGACACCAAAGCTCTGGAAACACCATATATTTT
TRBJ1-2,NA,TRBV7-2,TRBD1,CASSGRQGNYGYTF,TGTGCCAGCAGCGGTCGACAGGGTAACTATGGCTACACCTTC
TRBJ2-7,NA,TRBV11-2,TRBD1,CASSLLQGAPYEQYF,TGTGCCAGCAGCTTACTCCAGGGGGCCCCCTACGAGCAGTACTTC
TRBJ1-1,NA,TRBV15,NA,CATSLGRVNTEAFF,TGTGCCACCAGCCTTGGTCGAGTGAACACTGAAGCTTTCTTT
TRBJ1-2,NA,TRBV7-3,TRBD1,CASSSGTGSSGYTF,TGTGCCAGCAGCTCAGGGACAGGGTCGAGTGGCTACACCTTC
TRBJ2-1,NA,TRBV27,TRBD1,CASRPTGVGEQFF,TGTGCCAGCAGGCCGACAGGGGTGGGTGAGCAGTTCTTC
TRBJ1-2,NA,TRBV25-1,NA,CASSENRADGYTF,TGTGCCAGCAGTGAGAACAGGGCGGATGGCTACACCTTC
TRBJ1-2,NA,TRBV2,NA,CASREDLTAGFGYTF,TGTGCCAGCAGGGAAGACCTGACGGCGGGGTTCGGCTACACCTTC
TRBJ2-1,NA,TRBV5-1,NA,CASSLDRAAYNEQFF,TGCGCCAGCAGCTTGGACAGGGCAGCGTACAATGAGCAGTTCTTC
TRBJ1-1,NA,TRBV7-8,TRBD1,CASSLVWRTGGEAFF,TGTGCCAGCAGCTTAGTTTGGAGGACAGGGGGAGAAGCTTTCTTT
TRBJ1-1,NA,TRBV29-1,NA,CSAQSYMNTEAFF,TGCAGCGCTCAATCTTACATGAACACTGAAGCTTTCTTT
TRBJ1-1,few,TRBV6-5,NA,CASSWGREDTEAFF,TGTGCCAGCAGTTGGGGCAGGGAGGACACTGAAGCTTTCTTT
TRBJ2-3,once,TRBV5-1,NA,CASSLGLATDTQYF,TGCGCCAGCAGCTTGGGGCTAGCAACAGATACGCAGTATTTT
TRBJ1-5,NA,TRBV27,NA,CASSLSGGNQPQHF,TGTGCCAGCAGTTTATCGGGGGGGAATCAGCCCCAGCATTTT